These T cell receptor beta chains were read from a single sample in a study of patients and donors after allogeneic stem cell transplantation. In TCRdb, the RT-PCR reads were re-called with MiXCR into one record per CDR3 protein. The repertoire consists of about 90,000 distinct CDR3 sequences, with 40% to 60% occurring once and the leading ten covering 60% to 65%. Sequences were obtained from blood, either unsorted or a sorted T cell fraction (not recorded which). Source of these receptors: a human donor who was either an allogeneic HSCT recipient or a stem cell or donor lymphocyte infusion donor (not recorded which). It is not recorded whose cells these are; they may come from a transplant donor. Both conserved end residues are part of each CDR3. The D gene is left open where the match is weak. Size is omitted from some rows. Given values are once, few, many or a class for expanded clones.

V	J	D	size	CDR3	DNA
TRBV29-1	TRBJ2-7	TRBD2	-	CSAQIAGGQEQYF	TGCAGCGCCCAGATAGCGGGAGGGCAAGAGCAGTACTTC
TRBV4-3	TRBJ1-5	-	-	CASSPGASQPQHF	TGCGCCAGCAGCCCAGGGGCAAGTCAGCCCCAGCATTTT
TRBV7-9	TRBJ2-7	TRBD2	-	CASSPAGLAGSLSSYEQYF	TGTGCCAGCAGCCCCGCGGGACTAGCGGGATCATTGAGTTCCTACGAGCAGTACTTC
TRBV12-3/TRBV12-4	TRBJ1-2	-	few	CATYSEGGGYTF	TGTGCCACCTACTCAGAGGGGGGTGGCTACACCTTC
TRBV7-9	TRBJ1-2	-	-	CASSPIRGRGYTF	TGTGCCAGCAGCCCAATCAGGGGACGTGGCTACACCTTC
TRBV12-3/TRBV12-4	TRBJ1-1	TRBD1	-	CASSSGQGASTEAFF	TGTGCCAGCAGTTCGGGACAGGGGGCGTCCACTGAAGCTTTCTTT
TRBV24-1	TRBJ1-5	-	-	CATSDLLGSLYSNQPQHF	TGTGCCACCAGTGATTTGCTGGGCAGCCTCTATAGCAATCAGCCCCAGCATTTT
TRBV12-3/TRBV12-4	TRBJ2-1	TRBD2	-	CASIWAAGDRQFF	TGTGCCAGCATCTGGGCAGCGGGAGATCGGCAGTTCTTC
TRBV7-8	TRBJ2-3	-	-	CASSRRSKGHTDTQYF	TGTGCCAGCAGCCGCAGGTCGAAGGGACACACAGATACGCAGTATTTT
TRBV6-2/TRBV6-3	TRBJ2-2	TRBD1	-	CASSRRGPGTGELFF	TGTGCCAGCAGCCGCAGGGGGCCGGGAACCGGGGAGCTGTTTTTT
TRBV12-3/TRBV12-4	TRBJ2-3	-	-	CASSPGTGTDTQYF	TGTGCCAGCAGTCCGGGTACGGGCACAGATACGCAGTATTTT
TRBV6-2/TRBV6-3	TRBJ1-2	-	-	CASSLSSYGYTF	TGTGCCAGCAGCCTCTCAAGCTATGGCTACACCTTC
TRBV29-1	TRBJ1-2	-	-	CSVEDLQNYGYTF	TGCAGCGTTGAAGATCTTCAGAACTATGGCTACACCTTC
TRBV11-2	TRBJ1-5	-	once	CASSLEPFGNQPQHF	TGTGCCAGCAGCTTAGAGCCTTTCGGAAATCAGCCCCAGCATTTT
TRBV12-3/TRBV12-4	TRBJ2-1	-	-	CASSSGRQWGASSYNEQFF	TGTGCCAGCAGTTCGGGACGGCAGTGGGGCGCGAGCTCCTACAATGAGCAGTTCTTC
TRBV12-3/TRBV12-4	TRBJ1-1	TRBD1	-	CASRASTGDTEAFF	TGTGCCAGCAGGGCCTCTACAGGGGACACTGAAGCTTTCTTT
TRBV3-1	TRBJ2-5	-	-	CASSQFETQYF	TGTGCCAGCAGCCAGTTCGAGACCCAGTACTTC
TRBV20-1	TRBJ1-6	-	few	CSAPRDGRDSPLHF	TGCAGTGCTCCCCGGGACGGGAGGGATTCACCCCTCCACTTT
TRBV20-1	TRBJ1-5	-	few	CSASSVNQPQHF	TGCAGTGCTAGTTCAGTGAATCAGCCCCAGCATTTT
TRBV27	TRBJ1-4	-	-	CASSPYYRVREKKLFF	TGTGCCAGCAGTCCATACTATAGGGTGAGGGAGAAAAAACTGTTTTTT
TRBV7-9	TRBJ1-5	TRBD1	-	CASSIQQGAGSNQPQHF	TGTGCCAGCAGCATACAACAGGGGGCGGGTAGCAATCAGCCCCAGCATTTT
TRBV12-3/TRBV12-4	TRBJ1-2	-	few	CASSFGSGYGYTF	TGTGCCAGCAGTTTTGGATCGGGTTATGGCTACACCTTC
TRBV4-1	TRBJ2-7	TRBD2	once	CASSHAGDMNF	TGCGCCAGCAGCCACGCGGGAGACATGAACTTC
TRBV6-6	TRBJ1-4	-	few	CASSASGSWEKLFF	TGTGCCAGCAGTGCTTCAGGGTCGTGGGAAAAACTGTTTTTT
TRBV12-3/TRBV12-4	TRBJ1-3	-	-	CASSFDGNTIYF	TGTGCCAGCAGTTTCGATGGAAACACCATATATTTT
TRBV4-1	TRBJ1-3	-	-	CASSQGWGAGGNTIYF	TGCGCCAGCAGCCAAGGATGGGGTGCGGGTGGAAACACCATATATTTT